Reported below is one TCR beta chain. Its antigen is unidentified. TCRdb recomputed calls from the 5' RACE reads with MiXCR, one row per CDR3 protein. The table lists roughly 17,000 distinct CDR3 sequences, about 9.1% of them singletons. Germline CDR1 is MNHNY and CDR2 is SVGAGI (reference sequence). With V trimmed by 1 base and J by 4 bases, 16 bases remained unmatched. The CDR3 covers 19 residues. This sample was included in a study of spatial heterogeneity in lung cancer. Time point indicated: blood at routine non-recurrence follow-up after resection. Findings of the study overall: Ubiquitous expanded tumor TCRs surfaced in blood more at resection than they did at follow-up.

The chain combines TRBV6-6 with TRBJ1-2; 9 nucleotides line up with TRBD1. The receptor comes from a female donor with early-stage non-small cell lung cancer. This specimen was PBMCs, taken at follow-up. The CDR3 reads CASSYFFTGGQGSGYGYTF. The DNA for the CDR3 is TGTGCCAGCAGTTACTTTTTTACCGGCGGACAGGGGAGCGGCTATGGCTACACCTTC.